This T cell receptor beta chain was identified during a study of OX40 agonist ivuxolimab in advanced cancers. General study results and limits: Antigen specificity remained undetermined for the expanded peripheral T cells. Certain nonresponders additionally had low normalized T-cell clonal expansion. Average numbers of expanded clones were greater in CD8+ T cells than in CD4+.

Data came from immunoSEQ multiplex PCR; TCRdb stores just in-frame clones and leaves some out. The table includes tens of thousands of clones, approximately 84% detected once. As regards this clone: Its antigen is still unknown.

Germline V CDR1 and CDR2: MNHNS, SASEGT. V gave up 4 bases and J gave up 0 bases, with 7 bases separating them. This CDR3 is built from 13 residues. Specimen: CD4+ or CD8+ T cells sorted from blood, collected in a trial of the OX40 agonist ivuxolimab. The chain couples TRBV6-1 to TRBJ2-7; D not resolved. This sequence originates from an adult with an advanced solid tumor such as melanoma, head and neck, liver or kidney cancer. The CDR3 DNA follows: TGTGCCAGCAGTGGTCTTCTCTCCTACGAGCAGTACTTC. This sequence encodes CASSGLLSYEQYF.